These T cell receptor beta chains were read from a single sample in a study of T-cell reconstitution after alpha-beta-depleted transplantation in children. TCRdb re-called the PCR reads with MiXCR, one entry per CDR3 protein. The sample lists about 370,000 distinct CDR3 sequences, roughly 22% seen once, with 3% to 4% in the top ten. The specimen was PBMCs from the stem cell graft donor, collected from the stem cell graft. These receptors all come from a human donor who donated a stem cell graft to a child with acute myeloid leukemia. The conserved cysteine and the conserved F or W are not part of the CDR3 here. Size values are once, few and many counts, or a class for expanded clones, and some rows have none.

abundance: -
v_gene: TRBV5-1
CDR3aa: ASSRAGAINEKLF

abundance: -
v_gene: TRBV4-1
CDR3aa: ASSQGPAENTEAF

abundance: -
v_gene: TRBV9
CDR3aa: ASSPAGAGEGDQY

abundance: many
v_gene: TRBV6-6
CDR3aa: ASSSGQGNTDTQY

abundance: few
v_gene: TRBV25-1
CDR3aa: ASSRAFNSYEQY

abundance: once
v_gene: TRBV7-8
CDR3aa: ASSLVERREAF

abundance: -
v_gene: TRBV12-3/TRBV12-4
CDR3aa: ASSLSRQGGEAF

abundance: few
v_gene: TRBV6-2/TRBV6-3
CDR3aa: ASRLTSGSYTDTQY

abundance: few
v_gene: TRBV24-1
CDR3aa: ATSVRAGGNTGELF

abundance: -
v_gene: TRBV20-1
CDR3aa: SARGQIAGNEQY

abundance: many
v_gene: TRBV20-1
CDR3aa: SASTNTEAF

abundance: few
v_gene: TRBV18
CDR3aa: ASSPGQGGGNTEAF

abundance: -
v_gene: TRBV12-3/TRBV12-4
CDR3aa: ASSLFGSGELF

abundance: many
v_gene: TRBV29-1
CDR3aa: SASWGGEAF

abundance: -
v_gene: TRBV12-3/TRBV12-4
CDR3aa: ASSPQGGAGLKGYT

abundance: many
v_gene: TRBV20-1
CDR3aa: SAPESREAYNEQF

abundance: few
v_gene: TRBV7-9
CDR3aa: ASSLSQASNTGELF

abundance: many
v_gene: TRBV29-1
CDR3aa: SPKKCAVGFGNTIY

abundance: -
v_gene: TRBV21-1
CDR3aa: ASSITASEGSRGTLYEQY

abundance: few
v_gene: TRBV6-2/TRBV6-3
CDR3aa: ASSPTPDRVQPQH

abundance: few
v_gene: TRBV4-1
CDR3aa: ASSPWAQGGDQPQH

abundance: -
v_gene: TRBV29-1
CDR3aa: SVDGPGGETQY

abundance: -
v_gene: TRBV4-1
CDR3aa: ASSLIPGELF

abundance: -
v_gene: TRBV5-5
CDR3aa: ASRGQGGNEQY

abundance: -
v_gene: TRBV12-3/TRBV12-4
CDR3aa: ATQLIGNTEAF

abundance: -
v_gene: TRBV7-3
CDR3aa: ASSLFAGVTPSTDTQY

abundance: -
v_gene: TRBV29-1
CDR3aa: SFRGLAGGWETQY

abundance: -
v_gene: TRBV29-1
CDR3aa: SVAGTLNTEPF

abundance: few
v_gene: TRBV18
CDR3aa: ASSPPDSGYSAKNIQY

abundance: few
v_gene: TRBV12-3/TRBV12-4
CDR3aa: ASISGATGTQY

abundance: many
v_gene: TRBV27
CDR3aa: ASSFIASGANVLT

abundance: -
v_gene: TRBV20-1
CDR3aa: CAIRPLAGGITDTQY

abundance: -
v_gene: TRBV12-3/TRBV12-4
CDR3aa: ASSFSGSRGIYEQY

abundance: -
v_gene: TRBV29-1
CDR3aa: SVEGTGGIYEQY

abundance: few
v_gene: TRBV7-2
CDR3aa: ASSSRDHYNEQF

abundance: many
v_gene: TRBV6-5
CDR3aa: ASRTAGLGYKQY

abundance: -
v_gene: TRBV28
CDR3aa: ASSFRWRDALEQY

abundance: once
v_gene: TRBV24-1
CDR3aa: ATSDPPGPRNEQF

abundance: -
v_gene: TRBV20-1
CDR3aa: SASPGTGGSGNTIY

abundance: few
v_gene: TRBV7-3
CDR3aa: ASSLNGGQILSEQF

abundance: -
v_gene: TRBV5-1
CDR3aa: ACSLGENEQF

abundance: -
v_gene: TRBV20-1
CDR3aa: SAHGRTGELF

abundance: many
v_gene: TRBV12-3/TRBV12-4
CDR3aa: ASSLPQGSNEQY

abundance: many
v_gene: TRBV4-3
CDR3aa: ASSQDQGESNYGYT

abundance: few
v_gene: TRBV12-3/TRBV12-4
CDR3aa: ASSLSSVNTEAF

abundance: -
v_gene: TRBV12-3/TRBV12-4
CDR3aa: ASINLAGPTGELF

abundance: many
v_gene: TRBV15
CDR3aa: ATSKIRSSYNEQF

abundance: -
v_gene: TRBV7-9
CDR3aa: ASSPGAAGTYEQY

abundance: -
v_gene: TRBV4-2
CDR3aa: ASSRSDGGLNYEQY

abundance: few
v_gene: TRBV3-1
CDR3aa: ASSQYTSGHNEQF